This T cell receptor (beta chain) was recovered during a study of radiotherapy plus CTLA-4 blockade in lung cancer. This clone was detected once. Only in-frame clones appear in the TCRdb table, and some are missing; sequencing was by immunoSEQ multiplex PCR. This table has roughly 88,000 clones, 80% to 90% appearing once. The TCR originated in a human donor with non-small cell lung cancer who had stable disease on radiotherapy plus ipilimumab. Specimen: peripheral blood, collected from a patient treated with radiotherapy plus ipilimumab.

Here the CDR3 DNA reads TGCAGCGTTGAAGGTGGGACTAGCGGGGGGAAAATCCCCAATGAGCAGTTCTTC. Encoded protein: CSVEGGTSGGKIPNEQFF. The chain recombines TRBV29-1 with TRBJ2-1, with 15 bases lining up with TRBD2. The germline V gene has CDR1 SQVTM and CDR2 ANQGSEA. J lost 6 bases, V lost 1 base, and 10 bases had no gene match. This CDR3 comprises 18 residues.